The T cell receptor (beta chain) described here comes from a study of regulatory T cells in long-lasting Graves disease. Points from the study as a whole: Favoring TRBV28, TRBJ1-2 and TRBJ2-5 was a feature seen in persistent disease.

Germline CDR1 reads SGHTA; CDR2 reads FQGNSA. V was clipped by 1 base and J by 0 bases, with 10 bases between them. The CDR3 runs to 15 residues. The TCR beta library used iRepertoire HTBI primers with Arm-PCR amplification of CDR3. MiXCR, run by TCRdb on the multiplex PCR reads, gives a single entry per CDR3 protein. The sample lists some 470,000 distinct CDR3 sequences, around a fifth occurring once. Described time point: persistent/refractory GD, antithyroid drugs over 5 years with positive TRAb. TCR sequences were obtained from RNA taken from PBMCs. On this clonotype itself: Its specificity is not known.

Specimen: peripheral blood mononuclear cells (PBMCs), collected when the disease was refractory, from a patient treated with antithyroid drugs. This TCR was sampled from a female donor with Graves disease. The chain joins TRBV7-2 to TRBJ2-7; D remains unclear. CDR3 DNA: TGTGCCAGCAGCTTAGAGGCGAAGAGCTCCTACGAGCAGTACTTC. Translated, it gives CASSLEAKSSYEQYF.